This T cell receptor beta chain was identified in a study of early T cells in non-severe SARS-CoV-2 infection. Overall study context: Chains from this unsorted whole-blood bulk RNA could not be paired. Study results and limitations: Private and CD4 specificities were missed by VDJdb matching, which favored anti-spike CD8 responses.

The CDR3 is 15 amino acids. Germline values: CDR1 WSHSY, CDR2 SAAADI. J gave up 7 bases and V 6 bases, and 9 bases lay outside the gene matches. About this clonotype itself: Antigen unknown.

As part of library construction, unique molecular identifiers were attached to individual cDNA molecules. TCRdb recomputed calls from the 5' RACE reads with MiXCR, one row per CDR3 protein. The table lists about 77,000 distinct CDR3 sequences, about a sixth of them singletons. The chain links TRBV10-2 to TRBJ2-5, with 12 nucleotides matching TRBD1. This sequence was found in an adult who was a healthcare worker with PCR-confirmed SARS-CoV-2 infection or an uninfected control (not recorded which). Sequencing was carried out using whole blood. CDR3 sequence reads: CASRPGTGGLWTQYF. CDR3 DNA sequence: TGCGCCAGCAGGCCTGGGACAGGGGGCCTATGGACCCAGTACTTC.